Each of the 3 T cell receptor beta chains below was sequenced from the same sample in a study of T cell responses to AZD1222 COVID-19 vaccine. Profiled with immunoSEQ multiplex PCR; TCRdb holds only in-frame clones, not every one. The data contain about 76,000 clones, 88% of them singletons. The material sequenced was peripheral blood, taken on day 0 of AZD1222 vaccination. The receptors were sampled from an adult in good health.

V usage is TRBV6-1 and J usage is TRBJ2-1; no clear D gene. The CDR3 loop spans 15 amino acids. V lost 1 base to trimming and J lost 9 bases, with 16 bases between them. Germline assignment: CDR1 MNHNS and CDR2 SASEGT. CDR3 residues: CASSEDGHQTSEQFF. As DNA, the CDR3 is TGTGCCAGCAGTGAAGATGGCCACCAAACCTCTGAGCAGTTCTTC.

J is TRBJ1-2 and V is TRBV12-3 or TRBV12-4; perhaps TRBD1 as D (6 bases). The CDR3 loop spans 13 amino acids. V was cut by 5 bases and J by 5 bases, with 12 bases left in between. For the CDR3, the DNA is TGTGCCAGCAGTCGTACAGGGCAATATGGCTACACCTTC. Its protein is CASSRTGQYGYTF.

V and J are TRBV10-2 and TRBJ2-2, with D maybe TRBD1 (6 bases). Germline V gene sequence: CDR1 WSHSY, CDR2 SAAADI. V lost 6 bases to trimming and J lost 1 base, with 9 bases between them. CDR3 length: 14 residues. The CDR3 reads CASRRGGNTGELFF. The CDR3 DNA sequence: TGCGCCAGCAGGAGAGGGGGGAACACCGGGGAGCTGTTTTTT.